The 30 T cell receptor beta chains in this list originate from one sample, sequenced in a study of glioma-infiltrating T cells after dendritic cell vaccination (dated by TCRdb to 2016 to 2018). The time point label corresponds to: after dendritic cell vaccination, including at tumor progression/relapse. Library method: the immunoSEQ multiplex PCR assay. This immuneACCESS table, as held by TCRdb, lists in-frame sequences with V and J called but not all clones. Of the missing ones, under half trace to an unresolved V gene in checked studies; the others have no known cause. The sample table holds tens of thousands of clones, of which roughly 80% were seen once. The leading ten clones occupy 15% to 17% of the sample. This specimen was blood, taken after dendritic cell vaccination. These TCRs come from a human donor with glioblastoma.

The chain joins TRBV5-6 to TRBJ2-7, with 7 positions matching TRBD2. CDR1 is SGHDT and CDR2 is YYEEEE in the germline V gene. V lost 0 bases to trimming and J lost 1 base; unmatched junction nucleotides: 4. The CDR3 is 15 amino acids. The CDR3 spells CASSLVGTTSYEQYF. The CDR3 nucleotides read TGTGCCAGCAGCTTGGTCGGGACTACTTCCTACGAGCAGTACTTC.

This clone showed up just once. The J gene is TRBJ2-1, the V gene TRBV27, with TRBD2 as a possible D gene (5 bases). Per the germline V gene, CDR1 is MNHEY and CDR2 is SMNVEV (reference sequence). V was shortened by 2 bases and J by 5 bases, with 10 bases between the two germline ends. The CDR3 loop spans 14 amino acids. The CDR3 DNA reads as TGTGCCAGCAGTTTACTCCTAGCCGACAATGAGCAGTTCTTC. It is translated as CASSLLLADNEQFF.

A note on this clone: At one end, the junction sequence differs from germline, possibly due to a read error. This chain joins TRBV10-3 and TRBJ2-4; TRBD2 is a possible D gene (6 bases). Looked up from germline, CDR1 is ENHRY and CDR2 is SYGVKD. The CDR3 extends over 15 amino acids. CDR3 residues: CAIGESAGGTNIQYF. Here the CDR3 DNA reads TGTGCCATCGGTGAGTCCGCCGGGGGTACAAACATTCAGTACTTC.

The V and J genes are TRBV18 and TRBJ1-4, with D unresolved. This CDR3 contains 14 residues. Germline lookup yields CDR1 KGHSH and CDR2 LQKENI. V lost 3 bases and J 4 bases, leaving 9 bases between the germline ends. The CDR3 spells CASSPAGSNEKLFF. DNA for the CDR3: TGTGCCAGCTCACCTGCGGGAAGTAATGAAAAACTGTTTTTT.

The chain uses TRBV7-2 and TRBJ2-7; 7 bases fit TRBD1. The germline V gene has CDR1 SGHTA and CDR2 FQGNSA. The V gene end was trimmed by 5 bases and the J gene end by 7 bases; junction bases not matched to a gene: 8. CDR3 length: 13 amino acids. CDR3 nucleotide sequence: TGTGCCAGCAGCCTTGGACAGGTGGGGGAGCAGTACTTC. This gives the protein CASSLGQVGEQYF.

This clone was seen a few times. The chain uses TRBV18 and TRBJ2-1, with D possibly being TRBD2 (5 bases). CDR3 size: 14 residues. In germline, CDR1 is KGHSH, CDR2 LQKENI. The V end lost 0 bases, the J end lost 8 bases, and 11 bases lay between the germline ends. The CDR3 region has the DNA TGTGCCAGCTCACCACCGATTGGAGGCGATGAGCAGTTCTTC. Amino acids: CASSPPIGGDEQFF.

This clone was seen once. The chain combines TRBV6-5 with TRBJ2-7, with 7 bases matching TRBD1. This CDR3 comprises 15 residues. V trimming: 5 bases; J trimming: 2 bases; junction bases outside the gene matches: 9. Germline loops: CDR1 MNHEY, CDR2 SVGAGI. This chain's CDR3 is CASSKLQGVAYEQYF. DNA for the CDR3: TGTGCCAGCAGTAAACTCCAGGGGGTGGCCTACGAGCAGTACTTC.

The chain links TRBV7-2 to TRBJ2-7, with TRBD1 identical over 9 bases. The V segment lost 6 bases and the J segment 5 bases; nucleotides outside the gene matches: 14. This CDR3 comprises 16 residues. Germline CDR1 and CDR2: SGHTA and FQGNSA. The chain's CDR3 is CASRPNRGRFFDEQYF. The CDR3 region has the DNA TGTGCCAGCAGGCCGAACAGGGGGCGCTTTTTTGACGAGCAGTACTTC.

The V gene is TRBV7-3, the J gene TRBJ1-5; no firm D call. Trimming removed 5 bases from V and 3 bases from J, with 8 bases in between. CDR1 is SGHTA, CDR2 FQGTGA, per germline. CDR3 length equals 13 residues. The CDR3 loop is CASSEESNQPQHF. The CDR3 nucleotides are TGTGCCAGCAGCGAGGAATCCAATCAGCCCCAGCATTTT.

The chain couples TRBV6-5 to TRBJ1-2; tentatively, D is TRBD1 (6 bases). CDR1 is MNHEY and CDR2 is SVGAGI in the germline V gene. V gave up 6 bases and J gave up 0 bases, with 11 bases separating them. The CDR3 spans 14 residues. In DNA form, the CDR3 reads TGTGCCAGCAGCCGGACAGCATCTAACTATGGCTACACCTTC. It is translated as CASSRTASNYGYTF.

The rearrangement links TRBV12-1 to TRBJ2-5; the table's D call TRBD2 went unverified against the DNA. TRBV12-1 is shown as a pseudogene. The CDR3 is 15 residues long. The CDR3 sequence: CASSFGFSAGETQYF. CDR3 in DNA: TGTGCCAGCAGCTTTGGGTTTTCTGCGGGGGAGACCCAGTACTTC.

The chain uses TRBV4-1 and TRBJ2-2; 8 bases agree with TRBD1. Germline CDR1 and CDR2: MGHRA and YSYEKL. The CDR3 contains 16 residues. V dropped 5 bases and J dropped 7; count of bases not matched to a gene: 12. CDR3 sequence (DNA): TGCGCCAGCAGCGGGGGTGGCAGGGGGCGAATCGGGGAGCTGTTTTTT. This codes for CASSGGGRGRIGELFF.

The chain carries TRBV6-4 and TRBJ2-7; 9 nucleotides line up with TRBD1. Per the germline V gene, CDR1 is MRHNA and CDR2 is SNTAGT. The CDR3 has 15 amino acids. Trimming took 10 bases from V and 7 from J; bases not matched to a gene: 17. CDR3 residues: CANENNRGLVEEQYF. CDR3 nucleotides: TGTGCCAACGAGAACAACAGGGGGCTTGTGGAAGAGCAGTACTTC.

This sequence joins TRBV7-9 and TRBJ1-2; D is perhaps TRBD1 (6 bases). Germline V CDR1 and CDR2: SEHNR, FQNEAQ (reference sequence). Trimming cost V 10 bases and J 2 bases, with 14 bases left between them. The CDR3 covers 13 residues. The CDR3 DNA is TGTGCCACGGAAACAGGGCCGAACTATGGCTACACCTTC. Its translation is CATETGPNYGYTF.

The V gene is TRBV10-1, the J gene TRBJ2-2, with D possibly matching TRBD1 (7 bases). CDR1 WNHNN and CDR2 SYGVQD come from the germline V gene (reference sequence). CDR3 length equals 16 residues. V dropped 0 bases and J dropped 5 bases, with 13 bases sitting between them. In nucleotides, the CDR3 is TGCGCCAGCAGTGAGTCGGGCGGGACAGAAACCGGGGAGCTGTTTTTT. Translated, it gives CASSESGGTETGELFF.

This clone showed up just a few times. The chain employs TRBV10-3 and TRBJ1-2, with D unresolved. The CDR3 has 21 residues. V lost 6 bases, J lost 2 bases, and 34 bases lay in between. Looked up from germline, CDR1 is ENHRY and CDR2 is SYGVKD. In DNA form, the CDR3 reads TGTGCCATCAGAGAACCTCGCGAGTATAAGGCCGCCCATGAGGTGAACTATGGCTACACCTTC. Encoded protein: CAIREPREYKAAHEVNYGYTF.

The rearrangement links TRBV30 to TRBJ2-7, with a possible D match to TRBD1 (7 bases). Per germline, CDR1 GTSNPN and CDR2 SVGIG (reference sequence). V was shortened by 2 bases and J by 3 bases, with 20 bases between the two germline ends. The CDR3 is 16 residues long. This CDR3 reads CAWSNNRGTEIYEQYF. Written as DNA, the CDR3 is TGTGCCTGGAGTAACAATCGGGGGACAGAGATCTACGAGCAGTACTTC.

The V and J genes are TRBV6-5 and TRBJ2-3; 8 bases agree with TRBD2. CDR1 is MNHEY, CDR2 SVGAGI, per germline. The trim removed 5 bases at V and 1 base at J, leaving 2 bases unmatched. The CDR3 loop spans 14 amino acids. CDR3 sequence: CASSRAGGTDTQYF. CDR3 DNA sequence: TGTGCCAGCAGTCGAGCGGGGGGCACAGATACGCAGTATTTT.

The chain couples TRBV6-1 to TRBJ2-3; 8 positions match TRBD1. In germline, CDR1 is MNHNS, CDR2 SASEGT. Unmatched junction bases numbered 1, after V lost 2 bases and J lost 3 bases. The CDR3 has 14 residues. CDR3 sequence: CASSEQGATDTQYF. DNA of the CDR3: TGTGCCAGCAGTGAACAGGGGGCGACAGATACGCAGTATTTT.

The rearrangement links TRBV15 to TRBJ1-1, with 8 bases lining up with TRBD1. The CDR3 runs 17 residues. Germline V gene sequence: CDR1 LNHNV, CDR2 YYDKDF (reference sequence). Trimming cost V 0 bases and J 4 bases; bases outside gene matches: 10. CDR3 coding DNA: TGTGCCACCAGCAGAGATCGGAGGACGGACAGGGTCACTGAAGCTTTCTTT. Its protein product is CATSRDRRTDRVTEAFF.

This chain connects TRBV11-3 to TRBJ2-4; TRBD1 matches 7 bases. Germline trimming cut 4 bases from V and 11 bases from J; bases unmatched to any gene: 5. The CDR3 is 12 residues long. The germline gives CDR1 SGHNT, CDR2 YENEEA. The CDR3 loop reads CASSSEGALQYF. The DNA of the CDR3 is TGTGCCAGCAGCTCCGAGGGGGCCCTTCAGTACTTC.

In DNA, the CDR3 is TGTGCCAGCGCCGGGGGGCAACAAGAGACCCAGTACTTC. It is translated as CASAGGQQETQYF. The chain uses TRBV27 and TRBJ2-5, with a tentative D call TRBD2 (7 bases). V gave up 8 bases and J gave up 2 bases, with 12 bases separating them. The germline CDR1 and CDR2 sequences are MNHEY and SMNVEV (reference sequence). This CDR3 has 13 amino acids.

This chain links TRBV9 with TRBJ1-2, with TRBD1 identical over 8 bases. The germline gives CDR1 SGDLS, CDR2 YYNGEE. After removal of 5 bases from V and 7 bases from J, the junction contained 4 bases not matched to a gene. There are 12 residues in the CDR3. DNA of the CDR3: TGTGCCAGCAGGGGACAGGAAGTTGGCTACACCTTC. It encodes CASRGQEVGYTF.

The chain couples TRBV10-2 to TRBJ2-5; 11 bases match TRBD2. Germline loops: CDR1 WSHSY, CDR2 SAAADI. The CDR3 runs 15 residues. With 6 bases clipped from V and 5 bases from J, the junction kept 8 bases outside the gene matches. The CDR3 region is CASSVAGGPGETQYF. Written as DNA, the CDR3 is TGCGCCAGCAGCGTAGCGGGGGGGCCGGGGGAGACCCAGTACTTC.

The V and J genes are TRBV7-8 and TRBJ2-5; weak D call: TRBD2 (5 bases). This CDR3 is 16 amino acids long. Germline CDR1 is SGHVS and CDR2 is FQNEAQ. Trimming shortened V by 2 bases and J by 0 bases, and 13 bases separated the two germline ends. The CDR3 reads CASSLTRGSYQETQYF. In DNA form, the CDR3 reads TGTGCCAGCAGCTTAACCCGGGGATCCTACCAAGAGACCCAGTACTTC. Complete variable domain (other parts from reference TRBV7-8 and TRBJ2-5): GAGVSQSPRYKVAKRGQDVALRCDPISGHVSLFWYQQALGQGPEFLTYFQNEAQLDKSGLPSDRFFAERPEGSVSTLKIQRTQQEDSAVYLCASSLTRGSYQETQYFGPGTRLLVL.

This rearrangement joins TRBV19 to TRBJ2-2, with D perhaps TRBD1 (5 bases). Germline CDR1 reads LNHDA; CDR2 reads SQIVND (reference sequence). The germline V and J ends were trimmed by 3 bases and 2 bases, with 13 bases remaining between them. The CDR3 runs to 16 residues. For the CDR3, the DNA is TGTGCCAGTAGTATTTGGAAGGGGTCAAACACCGGGGAGCTGTTTTTT. Residues: CASSIWKGSNTGELFF. Combining the CDR3 with reference TRBV19 and TRBJ2-2 gives the whole variable domain DGGITQSPKYLFRKEGQNVTLSCEQNLNHDAMYWYRQDPGQGLRLIYYSQIVNDFQKGDIAEGYSVSREKKESFPLTVTSAQKNPTAFYLCASSIWKGSNTGELFFGEGSRLTVL.

The CDR3 DNA sequence: TGCGCCAGCAGCAAAGGGACTAGCACAGATACGCAGTATTTT. Its protein product is CASSKGTSTDTQYF. The gene calls are TRBV5-1 and TRBJ2-3, with D possibly being TRBD2 (6 bases). Germline CDR1 SGHRS, CDR2 YFSETQ. This CDR3 spans 14 amino acids. The V and J ends lost 4 bases and 0 bases respectively, with 9 bases between them.

The CDR3 DNA is TGTGCCAGCAGTTCCTCAGGACAGGTCCACGGTAGGGGCTACACCTTC. It translates to CASSSSGQVHGRGYTF. V gene TRBV28 combines with J gene TRBJ1-2; 7 nucleotides match TRBD1. Germline V lookup: CDR1 MDHEN, CDR2 SYDVKM. CDR3 length equals 16 residues. V lost 4 bases, J lost 8 bases, and 16 bases stayed unmatched.

The rearrangement links TRBV19 to TRBJ2-1; TRBD2 aligns across 8 bases. The length of the CDR3 is 16 residues. Trimming cost V 5 bases and J 9 bases; bases outside gene matches: 15. Per the germline V gene, CDR1 is LNHDA and CDR2 is SQIVND (reference sequence). This CDR3 is CASSSQPGLGAAEQFF. CDR3 DNA sequence: TGTGCCAGTAGTTCCCAACCGGGACTAGGGGCTGCTGAGCAGTTCTTC.

V and J are TRBV6-1 and TRBJ2-2; maybe TRBD1 (5 bases). The CDR3 spans 13 residues. The ends were cut back, 7 bases at V and 7 bases at J, with 13 bases in the middle. CDR1 is MNHNS and CDR2 is SASEGT in the germline V gene. The CDR3: CASIWTRDGELFF. DNA for the CDR3: TGTGCCAGCATCTGGACAAGGGACGGGGAGCTGTTTTTT.